This T cell receptor beta chain is drawn from a study of technical replicates of blood from a handful of donors. Concerning this clone: The junction departs from germline at one end; a sequencing error may be responsible.

The germline V gene has CDR1 MNHEY and CDR2 SMNVEV (reference sequence). CDR3 size: 18 residues. Data came from immunoSEQ multiplex PCR; TCRdb stores just in-frame clones and leaves some out. This table has fewer than 90,000 clones, just under 95% appearing once. The source of this sequence is a human donor in good health. This chain uses TRBV27 with TRBJ2-3, with D perhaps matching TRBD2 (6 bases). The material sequenced was T cells isolated from PBMCs. This chain's CDR3 is CASSLSVLAVNPEETQYF. In DNA, the CDR3 is TGTGCCAGCAGTCTATCCGTATTAGCGGTTAACCCCGAGGAGACGCAGTATTTT.